The rows below give T cell receptor beta chains drawn from one sample of a study of regulatory T cells in long-lasting Graves disease. TCRdb recomputed calls from the multiplex PCR reads with MiXCR, one row per CDR3 protein. The sample holds approximately 470,000 distinct CDR3 sequences; 15% to 20% are singletons and the top ten take 9.5% to 15%. The sample was also reused in another study, on T cells in Graves' hyperthyroidism and ophthalmopathy.

The sequencing used peripheral blood mononuclear cells (PBMCs), collected at new diagnosis, from a patient treated with antithyroid drugs. These receptors all stem from a man aged 35 to 55 with Graves disease. Each CDR3 is given with its conserved first and last residue. The order of the fields is J gene, V gene, D gene, clone size, CDR3 DNA, CDR3 protein. D genes are given only for firm matches. Rows may omit the clone size; those that give it use once, few, many or a size class.

J: TRBJ1-1
V: TRBV18
D: -
size: many
DNA: TGTGCCAGCTCACCACCGGGTCGGGACACTGAAGCTTTCTTT
CDR3: CASSPPGRDTEAFF

J: TRBJ2-7
V: TRBV2
D: -
size: many
DNA: TGTGCCAGCAATCAGATTTCCTACGAGCAGTACTTC
CDR3: CASNQISYEQYF

J: TRBJ1-2
V: TRBV11-2
D: TRBD1
size: few
DNA: TGTGCCAGCAGCCCCAGGGGGGTCACAGGGGGCTATGGCTACACCTTC
CDR3: CASSPRGVTGGYGYTF

J: TRBJ1-4
V: TRBV2
D: -
size: many
DNA: TGTGCCAGCGGCCAGGACGGGTATGAAAAACTGTTTTTT
CDR3: CASGQDGYEKLFF

J: TRBJ2-5
V: TRBV30
D: -
size: many
DNA: TGTGCCTGGAGTGTGGGTGCCACGGGGCAAGAGACCCAGTACTTC
CDR3: CAWSVGATGQETQYF

J: TRBJ1-1
V: TRBV12-5
D: -
size: many
DNA: TGTGCTAGTGGTTTGCCCCGGATGAACACTGAAGCTTTCTTT
CDR3: CASGLPRMNTEAFF

J: TRBJ2-1
V: TRBV3-1
D: TRBD2
size: many
DNA: TGTGCCAGCAGCCCGGGACTAGCGGAAGACAATGAGCAGTTCTTC
CDR3: CASSPGLAEDNEQFF

J: TRBJ1-4
V: TRBV29-1
D: -
size: -
DNA: TGCAGCGGTCGGGTCCTTAATGAAAAACTGTTTTTT
CDR3: CSGRVLNEKLFF

J: TRBJ2-1
V: TRBV20-1
D: -
size: few
DNA: TGCAGTGCCCAAATCAATGAGCAGTTCTTC
CDR3: CSAQINEQFF

J: TRBJ2-5
V: TRBV3-1
D: -
size: many
DNA: TGTGCCAGCAGCCAAGTGAAAGAGACCCAGTACTTC
CDR3: CASSQVKETQYF